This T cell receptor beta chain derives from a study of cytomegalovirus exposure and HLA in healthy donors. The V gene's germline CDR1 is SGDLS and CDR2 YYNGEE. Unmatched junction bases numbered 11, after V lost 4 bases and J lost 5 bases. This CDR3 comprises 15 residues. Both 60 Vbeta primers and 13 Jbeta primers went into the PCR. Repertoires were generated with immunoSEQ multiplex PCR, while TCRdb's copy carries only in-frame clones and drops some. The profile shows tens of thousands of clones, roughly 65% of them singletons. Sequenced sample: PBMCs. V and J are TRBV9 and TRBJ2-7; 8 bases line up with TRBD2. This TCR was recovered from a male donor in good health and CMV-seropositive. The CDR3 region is CASSHQSGRADEQYF. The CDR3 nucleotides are TGTGCCAGCAGCCACCAGAGCGGGAGAGCGGACGAGCAGTACTTC.